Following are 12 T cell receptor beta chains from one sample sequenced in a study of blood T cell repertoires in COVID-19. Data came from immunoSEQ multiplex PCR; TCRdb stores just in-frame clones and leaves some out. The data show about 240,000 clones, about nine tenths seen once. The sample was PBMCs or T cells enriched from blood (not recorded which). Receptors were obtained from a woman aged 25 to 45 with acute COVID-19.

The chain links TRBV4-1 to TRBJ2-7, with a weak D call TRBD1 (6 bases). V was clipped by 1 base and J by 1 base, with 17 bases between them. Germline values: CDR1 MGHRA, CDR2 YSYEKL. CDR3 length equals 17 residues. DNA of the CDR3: TGCGCCAGCAGCCAAGGGAGCCTTAGAAGGGGGTCCTACGAGCAGTACTTC. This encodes CASSQGSLRRGSYEQYF.

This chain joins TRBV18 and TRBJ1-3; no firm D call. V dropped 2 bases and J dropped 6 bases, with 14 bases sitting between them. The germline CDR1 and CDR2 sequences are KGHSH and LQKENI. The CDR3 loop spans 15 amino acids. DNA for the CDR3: TGTGCCAGCTCACCAGCGGACTGGGGTTCAAACACCATATATTTT. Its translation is CASSPADWGSNTIYF.

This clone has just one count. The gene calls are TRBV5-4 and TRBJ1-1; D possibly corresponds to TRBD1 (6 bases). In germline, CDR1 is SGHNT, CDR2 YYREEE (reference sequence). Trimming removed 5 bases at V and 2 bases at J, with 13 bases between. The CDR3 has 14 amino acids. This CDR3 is CASRVRGGNTEAFF. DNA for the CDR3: TGTGCCAGCAGGGTCCGAGGGGGAAACACTGAAGCTTTCTTT. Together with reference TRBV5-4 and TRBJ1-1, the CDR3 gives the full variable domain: ETGVTQSPTHLIKTRGQQVTLRCSSQSGHNTVSWYQQALGQGPQFIFQYYREEENGRGNFPPRFSGLQFPNYSSELNVNALELDDSALYLCASRVRGGNTEAFFGQGTRLTVV.

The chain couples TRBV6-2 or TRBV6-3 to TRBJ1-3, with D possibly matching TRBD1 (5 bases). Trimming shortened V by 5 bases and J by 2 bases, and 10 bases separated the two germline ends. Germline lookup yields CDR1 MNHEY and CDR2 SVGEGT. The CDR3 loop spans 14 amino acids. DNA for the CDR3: TGTGCCAGCAGTCCCAGGGTTCCTGGAAACACCATATATTTT. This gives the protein CASSPRVPGNTIYF.

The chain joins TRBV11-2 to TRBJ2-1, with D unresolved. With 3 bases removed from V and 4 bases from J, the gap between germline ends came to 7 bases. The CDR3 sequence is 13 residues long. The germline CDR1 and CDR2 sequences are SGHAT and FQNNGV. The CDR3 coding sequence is TGTGCCAGCAGCTTGGCTAGGTACAATGAGCAGTTCTTC. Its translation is CASSLARYNEQFF. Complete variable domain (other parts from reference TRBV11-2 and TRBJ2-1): EAGVAQSPRYKIIEKRQSVAFWCNPISGHATLYWYQQILGQGPKLLIQFQNNGVVDDSQLPKDRFSAERLKGVDSTLKIQPAKLEDSAVYLCASSLARYNEQFFGPGTRLTVL.

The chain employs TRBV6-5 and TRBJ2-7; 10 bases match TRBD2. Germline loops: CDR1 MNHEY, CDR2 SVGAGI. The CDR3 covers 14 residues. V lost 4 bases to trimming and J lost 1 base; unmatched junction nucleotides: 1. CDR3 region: CASSLAGGSYEQYF. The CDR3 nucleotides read TGTGCCAGCAGTTTAGCGGGGGGTTCCTACGAGCAGTACTTC.

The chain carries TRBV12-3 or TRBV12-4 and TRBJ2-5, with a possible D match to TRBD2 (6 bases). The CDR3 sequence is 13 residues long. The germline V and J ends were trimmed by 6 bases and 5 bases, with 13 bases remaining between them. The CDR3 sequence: CASSAGTEETQYF. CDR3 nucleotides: TGTGCCAGCAGCGCTGGGACTGAGGAGACCCAGTACTTC.

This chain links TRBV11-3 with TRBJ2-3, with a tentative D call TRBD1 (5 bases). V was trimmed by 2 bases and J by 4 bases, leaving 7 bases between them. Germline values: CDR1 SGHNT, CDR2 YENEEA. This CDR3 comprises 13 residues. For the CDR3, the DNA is TGTGCCAGCAGCTTACAGGGCCCAGATACGCAGTATTTT. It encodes CASSLQGPDTQYF.

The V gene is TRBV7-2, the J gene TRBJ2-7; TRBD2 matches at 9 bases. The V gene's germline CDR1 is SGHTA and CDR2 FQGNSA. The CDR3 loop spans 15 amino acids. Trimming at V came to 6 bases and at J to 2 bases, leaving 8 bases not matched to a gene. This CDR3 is CASSTTSGGTYEQYF. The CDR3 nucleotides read TGTGCCAGCAGTACGACTAGCGGAGGGACCTACGAGCAGTACTTC.

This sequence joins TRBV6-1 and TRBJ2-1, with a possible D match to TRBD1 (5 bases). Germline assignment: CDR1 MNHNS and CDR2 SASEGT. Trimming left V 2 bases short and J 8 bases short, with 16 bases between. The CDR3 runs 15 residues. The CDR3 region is CASSEQGLGQYEQFF. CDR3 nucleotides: TGTGCCAGCAGTGAACAAGGGCTGGGGCAATATGAGCAGTTCTTC.

CDR3 sequence (DNA): TGTGCCAGCAGTTACGGTAGGGACAGGTTCATCGGGGAGCTGTTTTTT. Its translation is CASSYGRDRFIGELFF. The J gene is TRBJ2-2, the V gene TRBV6-2 or TRBV6-3; TRBD1 agrees at 8 bases. Germline loops: CDR1 MNHEY, CDR2 SVGEGT. The CDR3 consists of 16 residues. The V and J ends lost 2 bases and 7 bases, in that order; junction bases with no gene match: 9.

For the CDR3, the DNA is TGTGCCAGCAGCCGCGCGGGGCGCCGGACTAGCTCCTACAATGAGCAGTTCTTC. It yields the protein CASSRAGRRTSSYNEQFF. V usage is TRBV14 and J usage is TRBJ2-1; TRBD2 matches at 7 bases. Losses at the gene ends were 4 bases for V and 0 bases for J; bases not matched to a gene: 12. From germline, CDR1 is SGHDN and CDR2 FVKESK. CDR3 length: 18 amino acids.